This record concerns one TCR beta chain sequence. These data belong to a study of blood T cell repertoires in COVID-19. Germline V gene lookup returns CDR1 MRHNA and CDR2 SNTAGT. This CDR3 has 15 residues. Trimming left V 3 bases short and J 2 bases short, with 13 bases between. Clones were read by immunoSEQ multiplex PCR, and TCRdb kept only the in-frame ones, dropping some. This table holds approximately 110,000 clones, about two thirds found once. This sequence joins TRBV6-4 and TRBJ1-2; a possible D gene is TRBD1 (6 bases). Source material: peripheral blood. This receptor was taken from a human donor with acute or convalescent COVID-19. The donor label of this sample is uncertain. CDR3 DNA: TGTGCCAGCAGTGAAAGCCCCCAGGGGAACTATGGCTACACCTTC. Protein: CASSESPQGNYGYTF.